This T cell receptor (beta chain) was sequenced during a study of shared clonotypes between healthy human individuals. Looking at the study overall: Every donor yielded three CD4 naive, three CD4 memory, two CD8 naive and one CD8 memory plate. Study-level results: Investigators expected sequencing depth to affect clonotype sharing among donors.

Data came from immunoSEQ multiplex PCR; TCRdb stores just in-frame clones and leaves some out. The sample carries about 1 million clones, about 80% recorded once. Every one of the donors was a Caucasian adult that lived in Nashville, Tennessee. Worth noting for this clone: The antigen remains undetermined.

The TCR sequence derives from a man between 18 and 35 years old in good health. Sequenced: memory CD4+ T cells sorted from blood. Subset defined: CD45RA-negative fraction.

The CDR3 spells CASSLNPAAGNQPQHF. CDR3 nucleotides: TGTGCCAGCAGCCTAAACCCGGCCGCGGGCAATCAGCCCCAGCATTTT. This sequence joins TRBV7-8 and TRBJ1-5; D not resolved. The germline gives CDR1 SGHVS, CDR2 FQNEAQ. The CDR3 consists of 16 residues. Trimming took off 5 bases at V and 2 bases at J, with 16 bases between the two ends.